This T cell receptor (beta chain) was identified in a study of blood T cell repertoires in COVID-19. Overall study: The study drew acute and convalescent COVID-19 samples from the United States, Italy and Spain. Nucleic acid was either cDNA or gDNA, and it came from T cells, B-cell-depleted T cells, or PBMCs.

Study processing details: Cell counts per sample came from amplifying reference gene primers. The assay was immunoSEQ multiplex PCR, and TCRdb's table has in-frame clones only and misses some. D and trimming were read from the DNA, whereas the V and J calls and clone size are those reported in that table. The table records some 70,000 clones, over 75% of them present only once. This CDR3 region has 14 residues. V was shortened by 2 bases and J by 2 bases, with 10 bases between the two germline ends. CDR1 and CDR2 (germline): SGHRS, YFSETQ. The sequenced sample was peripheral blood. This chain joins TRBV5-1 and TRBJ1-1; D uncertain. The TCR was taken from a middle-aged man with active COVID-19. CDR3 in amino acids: CASSLSVPNTEAFF. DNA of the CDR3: TGCGCCAGCAGCTTATCAGTGCCAAACACTGAAGCTTTCTTT. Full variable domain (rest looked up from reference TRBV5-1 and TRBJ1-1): KAGVTQTPRYLIKTRGQQVTLSCSPISGHRSVSWYQQTPGQGLQFLFEYFSETQRNKGNFPGRFSGRQFSNSRSEMNVSTLELGDSALYLCASSLSVPNTEAFFGQGTRLTVV.